The 10 T cell receptor beta chains given below trace back to one sample, sequenced in a study of cytomegalovirus exposure and HLA in healthy donors. The PCR used 60 Vbeta and 13 Jbeta primers. Sequencing was performed with immunoSEQ multiplex PCR; in TCRdb, only in-frame clones are kept and a portion is missing. This table has under 200,000 clones, approximately 70% appearing once. The material sequenced was PBMCs. These receptor sequences come from a woman aged 40 to 49 in good health and CMV-seropositive.

This chain joins TRBV27 and TRBJ2-3; 8 bases match TRBD1. Germline V gene data show CDR1 as MNHEY and CDR2 as SMNVEV (reference sequence). The CDR3 extends over 14 amino acids. V trimming: 6 bases; J trimming: 0 bases; junction bases outside the gene matches: 2. CDR3 nucleotide sequence: TGTGCCAGCAGCCGGGACAGGAGCACAGATACGCAGTATTTT. This encodes CASSRDRSTDTQYF.

This rearrangement joins TRBV9 to TRBJ1-1, with D uncertain. The CDR3 consists of 14 residues. The V end lost 0 bases, the J end lost 4 bases, and 10 bases lay between the germline ends. Germline V gene sequence: CDR1 SGDLS, CDR2 YYNGEE. The CDR3: CASSVVGVATEAFF. CDR3 DNA sequence: TGTGCCAGCAGCGTAGTTGGAGTAGCCACTGAAGCTTTCTTT.

This clone has just a few counts. J is TRBJ1-1 and V is TRBV7-2; 9 positions agree with TRBD1. Trimming cost V 4 bases and J 4 bases; bases outside gene matches: 1. The CDR3 is 13 amino acids. Germline CDR1 is SGHTA and CDR2 is FQGNSA. The CDR3 loop is CASSSDRGTEAFF. CDR3 nucleotides: TGTGCCAGCAGCTCGGACAGGGGCACTGAAGCTTTCTTT.

The V gene is TRBV4-1, the J gene TRBJ2-5; TRBD2 matches 8 bases. The J call may be faulty, since TRBJ2-7 better matches the DNA end. The germline gives CDR1 MGHRA, CDR2 YSYEKL. The CDR3 is 20 residues long. CDR3 amino acids: CASSQDNFKGERERFYEQYF. The CDR3 DNA sequence: TGCGCCAGCAGCCAAGATAATTTTAAGGGTGAGCGGGAGAGGTTCTACGAGCAGTACTTC.

This chain connects TRBV19 to TRBJ1-2; 7 bases are shared with TRBD1. The CDR3 extends over 12 amino acids. Germline CDR1 and CDR2: LNHDA and SQIVND (reference sequence). The V segment lost 7 bases and the J segment 8 bases; nucleotides outside the gene matches: 7. The CDR3 DNA reads as TGTGCCAGTACTGTGACAGGGTACGGCTACACCTTC. Translating it yields CASTVTGYGYTF. Together with reference TRBV19 and TRBJ1-2, the CDR3 gives the full variable domain: DGGITQSPKYLFRKEGQNVTLSCEQNLNHDAMYWYRQDPGQGLRLIYYSQIVNDFQKGDIAEGYSVSREKKESFPLTVTSAQKNPTAFYLCASTVTGYGYTFGSGTRLTVV.

The chain uses TRBV25-1 and TRBJ1-4; D is unclear. Germline values: CDR1 MGHDK, CDR2 SYGVNS. CDR3 length equals 11 residues. V shed 6 bases and J shed 7 bases, with 6 bases lying between them. CDR3 region: CASSAAEKLFF. In DNA form, the CDR3 reads TGTGCCAGCAGCGCGGCTGAAAAACTGTTTTTT.

This chain joins TRBV6-4 and TRBJ2-1, with 14 bases that match TRBD2. This CDR3 contains 18 residues. Germline CDR1 reads MRHNA; CDR2 reads SNTAGT. V dropped 2 bases and J dropped 2; count of bases not matched to a gene: 5. The chain's CDR3 is CASSDPGLAGAAYNEQFF. CDR3 bases: TGTGCCAGCAGTGACCCGGGACTAGCGGGAGCAGCCTACAATGAGCAGTTCTTC.

V gene TRBV7-8 combines with J gene TRBJ1-1; D possibly corresponds to TRBD1 (6 bases). Germline V gene data show CDR1 as SGHVS and CDR2 as FQNEAQ. This CDR3 has 15 amino acids. V was pared by 5 bases and J by 1 base, with 14 bases between. The CDR3 is CASSPPQGRNTEAFF. The CDR3 DNA is TGTGCCAGCAGCCCCCCGCAGGGGAGGAACACTGAAGCTTTCTTT.

The rearrangement links TRBV5-1 to TRBJ1-1; D might be TRBD1 (6 bases). The germline CDR1 and CDR2 sequences are SGHRS and YFSETQ. Trimming took 5 bases from V and 0 from J, leaving 11 bases between them. The CDR3 loop spans 14 amino acids. CDR3 nucleotide sequence: TGCGCCAGCAGACGACAGGCCTTGAACACTGAAGCTTTCTTT. Its protein product is CASRRQALNTEAFF.

The V gene is TRBV7-2, the J gene TRBJ2-7, with D uncertain. CDR3 size: 13 residues. V shed 4 bases and J shed 4 bases, with 11 bases lying between them. The germline V gene has CDR1 SGHTA and CDR2 FQGNSA. CDR3 region: CASSSSAGYEQYF. CDR3 coding DNA: TGTGCCAGCAGCTCGAGTGCAGGTTACGAGCAGTACTTC. The variable domain in full, with the rest retrieved from reference TRBV7-2 and TRBJ2-7, is GAGVSQSPSNKVTEKGKDVELRCDPISGHTALYWYRQSLGQGLEFLIYFQGNSAPDKSGLPSDRFSAERTGGSVSTLTIQRTQQEDSAVYLCASSSSAGYEQYFGPGTRLTVT.